This paragraph reports one TCR beta chain. Its antigen is as yet unknown. The data are from a study of T cell responses to AZD1222 COVID-19 vaccine. Overall study findings and caveats: Just a handful of AZD1222 recipients tested seropositive at baseline. It should be noted that donors were predominantly white British and more often female, and clonal diversity was possibly underestimated. Spike-specific TCR depth and breadth grew after two AZD1222 doses. CD4 TCRs associated with vaccination spanned spike, dominating at 160-218 and 743-854.

Germline CDR1 and CDR2: SGHDT and YYEEEE. CDR3 length: 14 residues. V was pared by 5 bases and J by 3 bases, with 11 bases between. TCRdb keeps only in-frame clones here, not all; method: immunoSEQ multiplex PCR. This repertoire shows about 70,000 clones, roughly 84% found once; its top ten account for approximately 9.8%. This receptor was taken from an adult in good health. The input for sequencing was peripheral blood, taken on day 0 of AZD1222 vaccination. The rearrangement uses TRBV5-6 and TRBJ1-4, with D uncertain. The CDR3 loop is CASSIRAPNEKLFF. DNA for the CDR3: TGTGCCAGCAGTATCCGGGCCCCTAATGAAAAACTGTTTTTT. Looking up the rest from reference TRBV5-6 and TRBJ1-4 gives the full variable domain: DAGVTQSPTHLIKTRGQQVTLRCSPKSGHDTVSWYQQALGQGPQFIFQYYEEEERQRGNFPDRFSGHQFPNYSSELNVNALLLGDSALYLCASSIRAPNEKLFFGSGTQLSVL.